This T cell receptor (beta chain) was captured by sequencing in a study of blood T cell repertoires in COVID-19. Trimming removed 2 bases at V and 7 bases at J, with 16 bases between. The CDR3 extends over 15 amino acids. Germline CDR1 SGHKS, CDR2 YYEKEE (reference sequence). TCRdb keeps only in-frame clones here, not all; method: immunoSEQ multiplex PCR. The sample lists some 110,000 clones; about nine tenths were seen once. The table lists this clone with a few counts. This clonotype was sampled from a human donor in a cohort sampled during active COVID-19. Sequenced sample: peripheral blood. The V and J genes are TRBV5-5 and TRBJ1-5; possibly TRBD1 for D (5 bases). The CDR3 loop reads CASSFFGHSKQPQHF. The CDR3 coding sequence is TGTGCCAGCAGCTTTTTCGGACACTCGAAGCAGCCCCAGCATTTT.